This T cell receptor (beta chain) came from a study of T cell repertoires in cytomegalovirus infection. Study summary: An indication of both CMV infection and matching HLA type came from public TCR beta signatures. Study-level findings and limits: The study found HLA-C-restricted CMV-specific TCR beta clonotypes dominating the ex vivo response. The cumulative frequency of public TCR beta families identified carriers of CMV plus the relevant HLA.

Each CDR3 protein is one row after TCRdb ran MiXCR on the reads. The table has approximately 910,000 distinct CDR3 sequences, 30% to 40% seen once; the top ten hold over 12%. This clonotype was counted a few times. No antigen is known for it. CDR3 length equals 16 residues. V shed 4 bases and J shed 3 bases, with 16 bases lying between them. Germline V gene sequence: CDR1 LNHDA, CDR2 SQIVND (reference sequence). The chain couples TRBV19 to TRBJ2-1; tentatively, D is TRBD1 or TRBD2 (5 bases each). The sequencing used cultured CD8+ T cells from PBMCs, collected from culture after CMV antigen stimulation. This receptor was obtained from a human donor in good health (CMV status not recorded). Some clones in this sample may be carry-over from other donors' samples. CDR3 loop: CASSRGSETGYNEQFF. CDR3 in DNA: TGTGCCAGTAGTAGGGGGTCCGAAACAGGCTACAATGAGCAGTTCTTC.